The T cell receptor beta chain described here comes from a study of CD8 T cells in ankylosing spondylitis. Findings and caveats of the study: Clones that were linked to disease were CD8+ and were relatively rare in peripheral blood. It appeared that ankylosing spondylitis blood was characterized by a TCR beta motif of several highly homologous variants. Disease-linked clones reportedly showed significant enrichment in matched ankylosing spondylitis synovial fluid.

This clonotype has only a few counts. Its antigen is not known. V was shortened by 2 bases and J by 0 bases, with 12 bases between the two germline ends. Looked up from germline, CDR1 is SGHTA and CDR2 is FQGNSA. The CDR3 totals 16 residues. The authors made TCR beta libraries by quantitative 5'-RACE with molecular barcodes. A single record per CDR3 protein comes from TCRdb applying MiXCR to the 5' RACE reads. The table lists around 770,000 distinct CDR3 sequences, 10% to 15% of them singletons, with about 0.5% in the top ten. The chain links TRBV7-2 to TRBJ2-3; D remains ambiguous. The receptor was isolated from a male donor with ankylosing spondylitis. Source material: blood, either unsorted or a sorted T cell fraction (not recorded which). This chain's CDR3 is CASSLRAPISTDTQYF. The CDR3 region has the DNA TGTGCCAGCAGCTTAAGGGCACCCATAAGCACAGATACGCAGTATTTT.